This TCR beta chain originates from a study of tumor-infiltrating lymphocytes in glioblastoma multiforme (dated by TCRdb to between 2016 and 2019). Notes on the research overall: The study tested whether intratumoral genomic heterogeneity fosters TIL diversity by jointly investigating somatic mutations, TIL diversity and immune response activity. What the work shows at the level of the full study, not this receptor alone: Clone frequencies may be distorted by RNA-based TCR sequencing because unequal numbers of TCR transcripts are carried by T cells. T cells were not sorted into functional subsets, which the authors noted as a future improvement. Generalizability was limited because only one glioblastoma patient was included in the TCR and somatic mutation analysis.

Comment on this clonotype: What antigen it recognizes has not been identified. No much larger clone is present one base from it, and per-base qualities are unavailable.

TCRB libraries were built from RNA via three nested multiplex PCR rounds using a modified ARM-PCR protocol with multiple V-beta primers and a C-beta primer. TCRB-specific cDNA was synthesized from around 550 ng total RNA with ProtoScript II Reverse Transcriptase and a C-beta primer. For the TCRB libraries, no unique molecular identifiers were described. In the third PCR, barcodes and adapters were added over about 23 cycles with Deep VentR (exo-) polymerase, after which 250-500 bp bands were gel purified. TCRB libraries were sequenced on an Illumina HiSeq 2500 with 250 bp paired-end reads. The paper's processing steps were these. Reads were cleaned with Trimmomatic, merged with FLASH, assigned V, D and J segments with MiGEC, and analyzed with VDJtools. VDJtools was used to calculate the Shannon-Wiener diversity index, which quantified repertoire diversity. Through fastp at Q25 and MiXCR, TCRdb rebuilt clones from the public reads, retaining in-frame beta chains. CDR3 protein duplicates are merged, each entry listing the most common genes and DNA. The V and J calls here are based on TCRdb, not the publication. The sample table contains roughly 15,000 distinct CDR3 sequences; only one count was recorded for 60% to 75% of them. The top ten clones comprise about 40% of the sample.

The germline V gene gives CDR1 as SGHAT and CDR2 as FQNNGV. V gives up 5 bases and J gives up 5 bases, and the segment between their germline ends measures 22 bases. The CDR3 runs 17 residues from the cysteine to the phenylalanine. Only the CDR3 part of the read is kept: 51 bases, read in frame from the first base. The AllPrep DNA/RNA mini kit was used to purify genomic DNA and total RNA simultaneously from each of the 9 to 10 tumor samples. All RNA had OD 260/280 ratios above 1.9 and RNA integrity numbers above 6.5. The rearranged chain carries TRBV11-2 and TRBJ2-1; the D gene assignment is perhaps TRBD1 or TRBD2, with each matching 6 bases. The material sequenced was brain tumor tissue. The sequence came from a male donor with glioblastoma. The CDR3 here reads CASSLNPGASVNNEQFF. The DNA reads TGTGCCAGCAGCCTGAACCCGGGGGCTAGCGTGAACAATGAGCAGTTCTTC.